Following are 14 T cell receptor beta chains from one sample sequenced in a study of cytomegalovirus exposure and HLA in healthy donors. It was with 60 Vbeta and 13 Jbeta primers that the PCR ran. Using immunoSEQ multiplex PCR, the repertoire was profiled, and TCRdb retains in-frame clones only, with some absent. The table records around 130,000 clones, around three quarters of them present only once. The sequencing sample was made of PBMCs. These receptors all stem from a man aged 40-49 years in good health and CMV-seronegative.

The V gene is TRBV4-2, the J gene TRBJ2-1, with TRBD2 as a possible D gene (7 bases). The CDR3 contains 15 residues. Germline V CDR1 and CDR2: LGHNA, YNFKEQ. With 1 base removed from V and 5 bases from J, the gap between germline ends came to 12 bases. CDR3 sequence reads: CASSQVRGANNEQFF. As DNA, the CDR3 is TGTGCCAGCAGCCAAGTCCGGGGGGCGAACAATGAGCAGTTCTTC.

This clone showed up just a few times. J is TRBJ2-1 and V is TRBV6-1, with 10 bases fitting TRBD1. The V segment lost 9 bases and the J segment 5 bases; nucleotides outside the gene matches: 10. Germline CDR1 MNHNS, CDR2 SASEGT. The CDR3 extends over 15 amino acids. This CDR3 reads CASSSGTGVDNEQFF. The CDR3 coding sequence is TGTGCCAGTAGCTCCGGGACAGGGGTTGACAATGAGCAGTTCTTC.

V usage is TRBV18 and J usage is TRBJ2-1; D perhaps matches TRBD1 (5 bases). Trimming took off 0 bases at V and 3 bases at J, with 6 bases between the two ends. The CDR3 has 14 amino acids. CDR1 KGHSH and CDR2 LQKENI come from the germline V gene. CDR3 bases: TGTGCCAGCTCACCACCAAGGGGCTACAATGAGCAGTTCTTC. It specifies CASSPPRGYNEQFF.

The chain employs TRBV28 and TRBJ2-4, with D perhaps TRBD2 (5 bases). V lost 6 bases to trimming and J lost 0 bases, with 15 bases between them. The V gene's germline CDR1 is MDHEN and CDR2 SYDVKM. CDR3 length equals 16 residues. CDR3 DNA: TGTGCCAGCAGCCCCAATCAGGCGGGAGCCAAAAACATTCAGTACTTC. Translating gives CASSPNQAGAKNIQYF.

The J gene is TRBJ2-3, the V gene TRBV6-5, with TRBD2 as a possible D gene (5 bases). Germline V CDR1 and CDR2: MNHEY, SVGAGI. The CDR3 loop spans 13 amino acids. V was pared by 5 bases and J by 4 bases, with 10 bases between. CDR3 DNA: TGTGCCAGCAGTAAGCCCGGGGCAGATACGCAGTATTTT. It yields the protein CASSKPGADTQYF.

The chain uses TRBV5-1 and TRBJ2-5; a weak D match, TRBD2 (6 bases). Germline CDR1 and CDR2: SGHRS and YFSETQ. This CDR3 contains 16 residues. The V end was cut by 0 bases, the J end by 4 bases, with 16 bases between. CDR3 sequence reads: CASSLGSGAPGETQYF. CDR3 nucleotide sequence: TGCGCCAGCAGCTTGGGTTCGGGAGCCCCGGGAGAGACCCAGTACTTC.

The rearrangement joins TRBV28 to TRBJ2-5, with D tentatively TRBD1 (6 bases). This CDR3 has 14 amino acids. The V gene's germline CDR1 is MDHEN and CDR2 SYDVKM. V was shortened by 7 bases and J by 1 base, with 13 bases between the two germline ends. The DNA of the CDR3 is TGTGCCAGCACCCTAGGGGGAGCCCAAGAGACCCAGTACTTC. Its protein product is CASTLGGAQETQYF.

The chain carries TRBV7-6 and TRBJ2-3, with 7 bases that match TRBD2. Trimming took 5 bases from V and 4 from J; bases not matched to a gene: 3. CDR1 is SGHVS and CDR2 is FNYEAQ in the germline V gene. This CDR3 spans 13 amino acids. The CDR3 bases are TGTGCCAGCAGCCCGGCGGGGGCAGATACGCAGTATTTT. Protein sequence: CASSPAGADTQYF.

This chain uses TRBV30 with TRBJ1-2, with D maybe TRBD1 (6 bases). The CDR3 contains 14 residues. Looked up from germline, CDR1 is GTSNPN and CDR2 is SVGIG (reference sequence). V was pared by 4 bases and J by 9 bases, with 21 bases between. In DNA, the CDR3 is TGTGCCTGGATCCCCCTGGGGGGGCGGGGAAGCTACACCTTC. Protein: CAWIPLGGRGSYTF.

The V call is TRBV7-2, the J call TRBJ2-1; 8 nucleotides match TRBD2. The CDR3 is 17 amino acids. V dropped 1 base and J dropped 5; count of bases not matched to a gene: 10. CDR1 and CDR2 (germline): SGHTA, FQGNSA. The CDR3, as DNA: TGTGCCAGCAGCTTAGTGCCCTCCGGGGGGGCGGACAATGAGCAGTTCTTC. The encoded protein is CASSLVPSGGADNEQFF.

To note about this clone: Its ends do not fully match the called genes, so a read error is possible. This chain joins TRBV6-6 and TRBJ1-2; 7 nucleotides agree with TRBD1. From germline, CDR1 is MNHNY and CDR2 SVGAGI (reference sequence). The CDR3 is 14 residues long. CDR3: CASSGYGTAIRPSF. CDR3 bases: TGTGCCAGCAGTGGCTACGGGACAGCAATTCGCCCTTCCTTC.

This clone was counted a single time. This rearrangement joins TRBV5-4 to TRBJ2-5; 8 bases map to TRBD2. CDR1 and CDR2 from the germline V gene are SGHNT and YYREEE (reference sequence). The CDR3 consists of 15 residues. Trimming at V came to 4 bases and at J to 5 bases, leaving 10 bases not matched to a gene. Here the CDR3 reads CASSPSGGAVETQYF. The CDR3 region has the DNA TGTGCCAGCAGCCCCTCGGGGGGGGCGGTGGAGACCCAGTACTTC.

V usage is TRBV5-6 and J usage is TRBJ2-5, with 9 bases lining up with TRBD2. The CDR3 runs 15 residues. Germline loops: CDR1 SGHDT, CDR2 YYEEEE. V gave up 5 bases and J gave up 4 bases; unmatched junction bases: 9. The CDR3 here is CASRFSGGGAETQYF. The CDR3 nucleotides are TGTGCCAGCAGGTTTAGCGGGGGAGGGGCAGAGACCCAGTACTTC.

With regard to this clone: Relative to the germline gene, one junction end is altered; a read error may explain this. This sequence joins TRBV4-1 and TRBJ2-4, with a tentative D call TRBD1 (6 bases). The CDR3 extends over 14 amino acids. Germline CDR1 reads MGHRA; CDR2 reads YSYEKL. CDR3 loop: CASSQWGPGNSQYF. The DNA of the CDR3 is TGCGCCAGCAGCCAATGGGGGCCGGGAAACAGTCAGTACTTC.